This T cell receptor beta chain was captured by sequencing in a study of cytomegalovirus exposure and HLA in healthy donors. Across the whole study: Membership in the Caucasian-associated ancestry cluster was found for around 85% of 300 to 500 genotyped donors. Study outcomes and limitations: Apart from CMV serostatus, no immune exposure information was available.

As to this clone: Its antigen is not identified.

Use of 60 Vbeta and 13 Jbeta primers characterized the PCR. Using immunoSEQ multiplex PCR, the repertoire was profiled, and TCRdb retains in-frame clones only, with some absent. In total, the table holds tens of thousands of clones. The CDR3 covers 15 residues. Germline values: CDR1 KGHSH, CDR2 LQKENI. V was cut by 2 bases and J by 2 bases, with 10 bases left in between. The chain uses TRBV18 and TRBJ2-1; maybe TRBD2 (6 bases). Material: PBMCs. The clonotype comes from a man aged 50 to 59 in good health and CMV-seropositive. CDR3 sequence: CASSPWEAPYNEQFF. CDR3 sequence (DNA): TGTGCCAGCTCACCATGGGAGGCCCCCTACAATGAGCAGTTCTTC.